This T cell receptor beta chain was identified during a study of cytomegalovirus exposure and HLA in healthy donors. Study findings and constraints: When a later analysis was performed, an Asian-associated ancestry cluster reportedly had fewer N-insertions than the approximately 700-donor mean. In vitro confirmation showed three CMV-associated chains to be CMV antigen specific. Among TCR beta chains, those listed as cytomegalovirus-associated numbered about 160.

Of note for this clone: No antigen is known for it.

The study ran its PCR with 60 Vbeta and 13 Jbeta primers. The repertoire was sequenced with immunoSEQ multiplex PCR; TCRdb's copy has only in-frame clones and lacks some. The sample comprises about 77,000 clones, around three quarters of which are singletons, and 4% to 5% rests with the top ten. The sample was PBMCs. The TCR sequence derives from a man between 40 and 49 years old in good health and CMV-seronegative.

The CDR3 DNA reads TGTGCCAGTAGTAATAGCGGCCTACCGAACACTGAAGCTTTCTTT. Translation: CASSNSGLPNTEAFF. The chain combines TRBV19 with TRBJ1-1; D uncertain. V shed 4 bases and J shed 1 base, with 13 bases lying between them. CDR3 size: 15 residues. Germline V gives CDR1 LNHDA, CDR2 SQIVND (reference sequence).